This TCR beta chain comes out of a study of OX40 agonist ivuxolimab in advanced cancers. Some clones are missing from TCRdb's copy, which holds only in-frame ones; the method was immunoSEQ multiplex PCR. The sample yields about 92,000 clones, approximately 90% seen once. The CDR3 covers 13 residues. CDR1 is MNHEY and CDR2 is SMNVEV in the germline V gene (reference sequence). Losses at the gene ends were 2 bases for V and 12 bases for J; bases not matched to a gene: 9. This chain links TRBV27 with TRBJ2-7; the match to TRBD1 covers 8 bases. The clonotype was recovered from an adult with an advanced solid tumor such as melanoma, head and neck, liver or kidney cancer. The sequenced sample was CD4+ or CD8+ T cells sorted from blood, obtained in a trial of the OX40 agonist ivuxolimab. The CDR3 region is CASSLGPTGVGYF. CDR3 in DNA: TGTGCCAGCAGTTTAGGCCCGACAGGGGTCGGGTACTTC.